This is a list of T cell receptor beta chains from one sample in a study of blood T cell repertoires in COVID-19. The repertoire was sequenced with immunoSEQ multiplex PCR; TCRdb's copy has only in-frame clones and lacks some. The sample holds roughly 290,000 clones, approximately 90% seen once. The sequenced material came from peripheral blood. The receptors come from a woman in her sixties with acute or convalescent COVID-19. CDR3s include the opening cysteine and the closing phenylalanine or tryptophan. The D gene is left open where the match is weak. The listing skips clone size in some rows; elsewhere it reads once, few, many or a size class.

len	v_gene	d_gene	abundance	j_gene	CDR3aa	CDR3nt
14	TRBV4-3	NA	NA	TRBJ2-7	CASSQGSNTYEQYF	TGCGCCAGCAGCCAAGGGAGCAACACCTACGAGCAGTACTTC
13	TRBV15	NA	NA	TRBJ1-2	CATSRAGQDGYTF	TGTGCCACCAGCAGAGCAGGGCAAGATGGCTACACCTTC
14	TRBV5-4	TRBD1	NA	TRBJ2-4	CASSLGQGENIQYF	TGTGCCAGCAGCTTGGGACAGGGAGAAAACATTCAGTACTTC
15	TRBV30	NA	NA	TRBJ2-1	CAWSDQPRERSGQFF	TGTGCCTGGAGTGACCAGCCACGGGAGCGGAGTGGGCAGTTCTTC
17	TRBV14	TRBD1	NA	TRBJ1-6	CASSATGGSHSISPLHF	TGTGCCAGCAGCGCTACAGGGGGAAGTCATTCGATTTCACCCCTCCACTTT
14	TRBV6-5	TRBD1	NA	TRBJ1-1	CASSPLDRGSQAFF	TGTGCCAGCAGTCCCCTGGACAGGGGCTCGCAAGCTTTCTTT
14	TRBV27	NA	NA	TRBJ2-7	CASSPGRGLGEQYF	TGTGCCAGCAGTCCAGGTCGGGGTTTGGGCGAGCAGTACTTC
13	TRBV9	NA	once	TRBJ1-3	CASSFTTGSTIYF	TGTGCCAGCAGCTTCACGACAGGAAGCACCATATATTTT
15	TRBV25-1	TRBD1	NA	TRBJ2-1	CASSKPGTGKYEQFF	TGTGCCAGCAGTAAGCCCGGGACAGGGAAATATGAGCAGTTCTTC
18	TRBV5-6	TRBD2	NA	TRBJ2-3	CASSFKVRRGARTDTQYF	TGTGCCAGCAGCTTTAAGGTGAGGCGGGGGGCCCGCACAGATACGCAGTATTTT
14	TRBV7-3	NA	NA	TRBJ2-4	CASSPQSSGNIQYF	TGTGCCAGCAGCCCACAGTCATCGGGGAACATTCAGTACTTC
15	TRBV6-2/TRBV6-3	NA	NA	TRBJ1-6	CASSYRRAGDSPLHF	TGTGCCAGCAGTTACCGGCGGGCGGGAGACTCACCCCTCCACTTT
17	TRBV9	TRBD1	NA	TRBJ2-3	CASSVDDRGWGGDTQYF	TGTGCCAGCAGCGTAGACGACAGGGGGTGGGGAGGAGATACGCAGTATTTT
15	TRBV7-2	TRBD1	NA	TRBJ2-3	CASSLDRGPTDTQYF	TGTGCCAGCAGCTTAGACAGGGGGCCCACAGATACGCAGTATTTT
16	TRBV27	NA	NA	TRBJ2-7	CASSLEGAPSSYEQYF	TGTGCCAGCAGTTTAGAAGGGGCCCCAAGTTCCTACGAGCAGTACTTC
13	TRBV6-6	NA	NA	TRBJ1-5	CASALRGNQPQHF	TGTGCCAGCGCTCTGAGGGGCAATCAGCCCCAGCATTTT
15	TRBV19	NA	NA	TRBJ1-2	CASSSPAPANYGYTF	TGTGCCAGTAGTTCCCCCGCCCCAGCTAACTATGGCTACACCTTC
14	TRBV2	TRBD1	NA	TRBJ1-4	CASVQDRGNEKLFF	TGTGCCAGCGTCCAGGACAGGGGTAATGAAAAACTGTTTTTT
16	TRBV12-5	TRBD1	few	TRBJ1-2	CASGSFRDRSYYGYTF	TGTGCTAGTGGTTCATTCCGGGACAGGAGTTACTATGGCTACACCTTC
16	TRBV30	TRBD1	NA	TRBJ2-7	CAWSGGGRGPAYEQYF	TGTGCCTGGAGTGGAGGAGGCAGGGGGCCGGCCTACGAGCAGTACTTC
14	TRBV6-6	NA	NA	TRBJ2-3	CASSSFQGTDTQYF	TGTGCCAGCAGCAGTTTCCAGGGCACAGATACGCAGTATTTT
18	TRBV5-1	NA	NA	TRBJ2-4	CASSTAGTTTPGSHIQYF	TGCGCCAGCAGCACAGCCGGGACAACGACTCCTGGTAGCCACATTCAGTACTTC
14	TRBV6-5	NA	NA	TRBJ2-5	CASSYSRIQETQYF	TGTGCCAGCAGTTACTCCAGAATCCAAGAGACCCAGTACTTC
15	TRBV11-2	TRBD2	NA	TRBJ2-1	CASSPSLAGHNEQFF	TGTGCCAGCAGCCCGTCCTTAGCGGGACACAATGAGCAGTTCTTC
13	TRBV28	TRBD1	NA	TRBJ1-2	CASSLSGQALYTF	TGTGCCAGCAGTTTATCGGGACAGGCCCTCTACACCTTC
15	TRBV11-2	NA	NA	TRBJ2-7	CASSSWSSEPNEQYF	TGTGCCAGCAGCTCGTGGAGTAGCGAACCGAACGAGCAGTACTTC
16	TRBV30	NA	once	TRBJ1-2	CAWSVWNLGQHYGYTF	TGTGCCTGGAGTGTATGGAATCTGGGACAACACTATGGCTACACCTTC
15	TRBV6-2/TRBV6-3	TRBD2	once	TRBJ2-7	CASSLSAGRSYEQYF	TGTGCCAGCAGTCTTTCAGCGGGGAGGTCCTACGAGCAGTACTTC
11	TRBV20-1	NA	NA	TRBJ1-5	CSARYNQPQHF	TGCAGTGCTAGATACAATCAGCCCCAGCATTTT
17	TRBV7-9	TRBD1	NA	TRBJ2-1	CASSRGTGGSSYNEQFF	TGTGCCAGCAGCAGAGGGACAGGGGGGAGCTCCTACAATGAGCAGTTCTTC
17	TRBV3-1/TRBV3-2	TRBD2	NA	TRBJ2-7	CASSQGRLAGGAYEQYF	TGTGCCAGCAGCCAAGGTAGGCTAGCGGGGGGGGCTTACGAGCAGTACTTC
14	TRBV4-1	TRBD1	NA	TRBJ2-7	CASSRGTGPYEQYF	TGCGCCAGCAGCCGAGGGACAGGGCCCTACGAGCAGTACTTC
14	TRBV10-3	NA	NA	TRBJ2-2	CAISEGGGPGELFF	TGTGCCATCAGTGAAGGGGGGGGACCCGGGGAGCTGTTTTTT
14	TRBV29-1	TRBD1	NA	TRBJ2-7	CSVEGAGGLYEQYF	TGCAGCGTTGAGGGGGCAGGGGGCTTGTACGAGCAGTACTTC
13	TRBV30	NA	NA	TRBJ1-2	CAWSVQGTLSYTF	TGTGCCTGGAGTGTACAGGGCACCCTGAGCTACACCTTC
16	TRBV2	TRBD1	NA	TRBJ1-6	CASRTGAYSYNSPLHF	TGTGCCAGCAGGACAGGGGCGTACTCCTATAATTCACCCCTCCACTTT
15	TRBV12-5	TRBD1	NA	TRBJ2-2	CASGLGQGAAGELFF	TGTGCTAGTGGTTTGGGTCAGGGGGCCGCCGGGGAGCTGTTTTTT
17	TRBV25-1	NA	NA	TRBJ1-4	CASQDGGPISTNEKLFF	TGTGCCAGCCAAGACGGAGGACCCATATCAACTAATGAAAAACTGTTTTTT
13	TRBV6-5	NA	NA	TRBJ1-3	CASRVGQTNTIYF	TGTGCCAGTAGGGTGGGGCAGACTAACACCATATATTTT
12	TRBV7-9	NA	few	TRBJ1-3	CASSPQDHTIYF	TGTGCCAGCAGCCCACAGGACCACACCATATATTTT
14	TRBV28	NA	once	TRBJ1-2	CASSFLGARYGYTF	TGTGCCAGCAGTTTTCTGGGGGCCAGGTATGGCTACACCTTC
15	TRBV11-2	NA	NA	TRBJ1-3	CASSLVTDSGNTIYF	TGTGCCAGCAGCTTAGTCACAGACTCTGGAAACACCATATATTTT
13	TRBV11-1	NA	NA	TRBJ2-7	CASSLPPAYEQYF	TGTGCCAGCAGCCTCCCTCCAGCCTACGAGCAGTACTTC
16	TRBV4-3	TRBD1	once	TRBJ1-3	CASSQGFTGVENTIYF	TGCGCCAGCAGCCAAGGGTTCACAGGGGTGGAAAACACCATATATTTT
14	TRBV5-1	TRBD1	NA	TRBJ1-1	CASSWGQGNTEAFF	TGCGCCAGCAGCTGGGGACAGGGGAACACTGAAGCTTTCTTT
14	TRBV6-5	NA	NA	TRBJ1-5	CASSLQEDGQPQHF	TGTGCCAGCAGTCTGCAGGAAGACGGTCAGCCCCAGCATTTT
17	TRBV7-9	NA	NA	TRBJ1-5	CASSSPGNSDFNQPQHF	TGTGCCAGCAGCTCCCCAGGGAACAGTGATTTCAATCAGCCCCAGCATTTT
15	TRBV4-3	NA	NA	TRBJ1-3	CASSQDSLSGNTIYF	TGCGCCAGCAGCCAGGACAGCCTCTCTGGAAACACCATATATTTT
15	TRBV11-2	NA	NA	TRBJ1-5	CASSLGRGGNQPQHF	TGTGCCAGCAGCTTAGGTCGGGGAGGCAATCAGCCCCAGCATTTT
16	TRBV19	NA	once	TRBJ2-3	CASSIQGVGSTDTQYF	TGTGCCAGTAGTATACAAGGGGTCGGTAGCACAGATACGCAGTATTTT